The 8 T cell receptor beta chains below come from one sample, sequenced in a study of control samples from healthy donors and cancer patients. Data came from immunoSEQ multiplex PCR; TCRdb stores just in-frame clones and leaves some out. The table shows about 160,000 clones, with roughly 94% occurring only once. Sequences were obtained from PBMCs. The receptors were gathered from a man in his fifties or sixties with colorectal cancer.

This chain uses TRBV6-6 with TRBJ2-5; 8 bases are shared with TRBD1. This CDR3 comprises 14 residues. Germline V gene lookup returns CDR1 MNHNY and CDR2 SVGAGI (reference sequence). The ends lost 6 bases at V and 2 bases at J; junction bases unmatched: 5. CDR3 sequence reads: CASRGRGLQETQYF. The CDR3 nucleotides are TGTGCCAGCAGAGGCAGGGGGCTTCAAGAGACCCAGTACTTC.

This clone occurred a few times. The rearrangement uses TRBV6-5 and TRBJ2-1; D remains unclear. CDR1 and CDR2 (germline): MNHEY, SVGAGI. Trimming cost V 11 bases and J 0 bases, with 11 bases left between them. This CDR3 has 13 residues. CDR3 amino acids: CAAGRSSYNEQFF. Here the CDR3 DNA reads TGTGCCGCCGGCCGAAGCTCCTACAATGAGCAGTTCTTC.

This chain connects TRBV4-3 to TRBJ2-7; D is possibly TRBD1 (5 bases). The CDR3 is 14 residues long. V was clipped by 0 bases and J by 7 bases, with 13 bases between them. CDR1 is LGHNA and CDR2 is YSLEER in the germline V gene. The CDR3, as DNA: TGCGCCAGCAGCCAAGATATAGGGGAAAGGGAGCAGTACTTC. It encodes CASSQDIGEREQYF.

The DNA of the CDR3 is TGTGCCAGCGCCAGTGGACACCTGAACACTGAAGCTTTCTTT. Its protein is CASASGHLNTEAFF. The chain recombines TRBV14 with TRBJ1-1; D perhaps matches TRBD1 (5 bases). In germline, CDR1 is SGHDN, CDR2 FVKESK. V was pared by 8 bases and J by 0 bases, with 13 bases between. The CDR3 has 14 residues.

The gene calls are TRBV2 and TRBJ1-4; TRBD1 aligns across 7 bases. V lost 5 bases, J lost 1 base, and 4 bases stayed unmatched. Germline CDR1 and CDR2: SNHLY and FYNNEI. There are 15 residues in the CDR3. The CDR3, as DNA: TGTGCCAGCAGTAGACAGGGCAGAACTAATGAAAAACTGTTTTTT. Its protein is CASSRQGRTNEKLFF.

The chain links TRBV10-3 to TRBJ2-7, with D unresolved. Germline CDR1 is ENHRY and CDR2 is SYGVKD. The CDR3 sequence is 12 residues long. The V end was cut by 0 bases, the J end by 5 bases, with 5 bases between. The CDR3 region is CAISESWDEQYF. DNA of the CDR3: TGTGCCATCAGTGAGTCGTGGGACGAGCAGTACTTC.

The chain has TRBV3-1 (or the pseudogene TRBV3-2) and TRBJ1-1; unclear D gene. The CDR3 loop spans 13 amino acids. Trimming shortened V by 0 bases and J by 4 bases, and 6 bases separated the two germline ends. Germline CDR1 is LGHDT and CDR2 is YNNKEL (reference sequence). The CDR3 nucleotides read TGTGCCAGCAGCCAAGAAGGGATCACTGAAGCTTTCTTT. Residues: CASSQEGITEAFF.

The chain carries TRBV2 and TRBJ1-5; 10 nucleotides line up with TRBD1. From germline, CDR1 is SNHLY and CDR2 FYNNEI. The CDR3 is 17 amino acids. V shed 4 bases and J 0 bases; nucleotides not matched to a gene: 6. CDR3 sequence: CASSGPGTGASNQPQHF. CDR3 coding DNA: TGTGCCAGCAGTGGCCCCGGGACAGGGGCTAGCAATCAGCCCCAGCATTTT. Full variable domain (remainder filled in from reference TRBV2 and TRBJ1-5): EPEVTQTPSHQVTQMGQEVILRCVPISNHLYFYWYRQILGQKVEFLVSFYNNEISEKSEIFDDQFSVERPDGSNFTLKIRSTKLEDSAMYFCASSGPGTGASNQPQHFGDGTRLSIL.